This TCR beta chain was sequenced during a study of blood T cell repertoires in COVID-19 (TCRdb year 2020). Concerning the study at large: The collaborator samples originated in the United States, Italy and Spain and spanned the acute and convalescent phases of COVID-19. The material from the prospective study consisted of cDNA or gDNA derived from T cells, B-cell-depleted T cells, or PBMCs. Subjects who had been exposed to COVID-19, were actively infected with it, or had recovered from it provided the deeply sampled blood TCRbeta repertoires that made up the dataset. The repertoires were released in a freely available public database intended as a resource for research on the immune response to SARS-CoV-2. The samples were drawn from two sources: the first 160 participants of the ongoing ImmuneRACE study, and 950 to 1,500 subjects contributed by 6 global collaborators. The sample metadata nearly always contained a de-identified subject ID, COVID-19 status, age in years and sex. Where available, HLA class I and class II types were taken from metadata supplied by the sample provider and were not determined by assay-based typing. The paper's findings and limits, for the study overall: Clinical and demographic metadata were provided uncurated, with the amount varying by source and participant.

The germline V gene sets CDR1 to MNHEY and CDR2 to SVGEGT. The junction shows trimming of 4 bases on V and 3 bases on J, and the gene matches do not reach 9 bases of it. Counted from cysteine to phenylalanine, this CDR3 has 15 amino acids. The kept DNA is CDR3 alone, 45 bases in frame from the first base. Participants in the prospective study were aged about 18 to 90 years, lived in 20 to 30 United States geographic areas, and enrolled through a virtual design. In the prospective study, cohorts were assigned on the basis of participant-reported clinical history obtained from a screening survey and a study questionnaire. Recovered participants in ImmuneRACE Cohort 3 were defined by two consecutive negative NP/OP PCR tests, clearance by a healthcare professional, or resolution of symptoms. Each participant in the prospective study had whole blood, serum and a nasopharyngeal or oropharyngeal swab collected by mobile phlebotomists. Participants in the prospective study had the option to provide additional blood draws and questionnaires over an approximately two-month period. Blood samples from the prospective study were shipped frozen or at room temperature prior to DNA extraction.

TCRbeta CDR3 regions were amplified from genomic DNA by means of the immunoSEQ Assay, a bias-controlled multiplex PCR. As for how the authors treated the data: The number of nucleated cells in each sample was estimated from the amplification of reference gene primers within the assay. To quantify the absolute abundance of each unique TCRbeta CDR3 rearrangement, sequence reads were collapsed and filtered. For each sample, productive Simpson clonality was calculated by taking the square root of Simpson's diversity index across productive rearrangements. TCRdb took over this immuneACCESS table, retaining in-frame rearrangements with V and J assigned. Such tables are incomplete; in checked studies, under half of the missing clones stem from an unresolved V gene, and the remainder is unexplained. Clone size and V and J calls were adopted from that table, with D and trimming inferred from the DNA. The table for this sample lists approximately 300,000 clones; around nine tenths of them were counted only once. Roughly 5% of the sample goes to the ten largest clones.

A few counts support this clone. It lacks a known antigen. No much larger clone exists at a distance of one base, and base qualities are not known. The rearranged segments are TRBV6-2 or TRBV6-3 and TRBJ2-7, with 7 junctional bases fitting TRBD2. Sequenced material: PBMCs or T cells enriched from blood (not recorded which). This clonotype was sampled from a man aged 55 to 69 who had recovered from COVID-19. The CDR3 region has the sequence CASSSDSGFSYEQYF. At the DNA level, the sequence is TGTGCCAGCAGTTCCGATAGCGGGTTCAGCTACGAGCAGTACTTC.